Below are 18 T cell receptor beta chains sequenced from a single sample in a study of shared clonotypes between healthy human individuals. The method was immunoSEQ multiplex PCR; TCRdb's version includes in-frame clones alone and lacks a portion of them. The sample has under 850,000 clones; roughly 92% are singletons. Positive CCR7 selection of CD45RO-negative cells yielded the naive CD8 cells, and terminally differentiated effector memory CD45RA+ cells were excluded. The specimen was naive CD8+ T cells sorted from blood. These receptors came from a man aged 30 to 39 in good health.

The rearrangement joins TRBV5-4 to TRBJ1-4; D gene unclear. Germline V gives CDR1 SGHNT, CDR2 YYREEE (reference sequence). The CDR3 has 14 residues. V lost 0 bases to trimming and J lost 4 bases, with 7 bases between them. CDR3 bases: TGTGCCAGCAGCTTGGACGGACTTAATGAAAAACTGTTTTTT. Protein product: CASSLDGLNEKLFF.

Only a few counts were recorded for this clone. V and J are TRBV29-1 and TRBJ1-2; D is unclear. The germline gives CDR1 SQVTM, CDR2 ANQGSEA. This CDR3 spans 11 amino acids. V was cut by 5 bases and J by 4 bases, with 8 bases left in between. DNA of the CDR3: TGCAGCGTTTGGGAGGGCTATGGCTACACCTTC. It specifies CSVWEGYGYTF.

In DNA form, the CDR3 reads TGTGCCAGCAGTGATTTCGGTTTCGGGACCTACTCTGGAAACACCATATATTTT. Translation gives CASSDFGFGTYSGNTIYF. The chain joins TRBV6-1 to TRBJ1-3; a weak D match, TRBD1 (5 bases). V was cut by 3 bases and J by 0 bases, with 18 bases left in between. CDR1 and CDR2 (germline): MNHNS, SASEGT. The CDR3 sequence is 18 residues long.

The rearrangement joins TRBV9 to TRBJ2-7, with 7 bases fitting TRBD1. Trimming at V came to 4 bases and at J to 3 bases, leaving 7 bases not matched to a gene. Per germline, CDR1 SGDLS and CDR2 YYNGEE. There are 14 residues in the CDR3. The CDR3 nucleotides read TGTGCCAGCAGCCGGGACAGCGAGATCTACGAGCAGTACTTC. Protein sequence: CASSRDSEIYEQYF. Filled out from reference TRBV9 and TRBJ2-7, the complete variable domain reads DSGVTQTPKHLITATGQRVTLRCSPRSGDLSVYWYQQSLDQGLQFLIQYYNGEERAKGNILERFSAQQFPDLHSELNLSSLELGDSALYFCASSRDSEIYEQYFGPGTRLTVT.

The gene calls are TRBV27 and TRBJ2-7, with D perhaps assigned TRBD1 or TRBD2 (5 bases each). The V gene's germline CDR1 is MNHEY and CDR2 SMNVEV (reference sequence). With 4 bases removed from V and 2 bases from J, the gap between germline ends came to 18 bases. The CDR3 is 16 amino acids. The CDR3 coding sequence is TGTGCCAGCAGTTCCCTCGGCCCGGGACGGACCTACGAGCAGTACTTC. It is translated as CASSSLGPGRTYEQYF.

V usage is TRBV29-1 and J usage is TRBJ2-1; 10 nucleotides align to TRBD2. Germline loops: CDR1 SQVTM, CDR2 ANQGSEA. The CDR3 has 15 residues. The V segment lost 2 bases and the J segment 4 bases; nucleotides outside the gene matches: 5. The CDR3, as DNA: TGCAGCGTTGAATTCGGAGCGGGAGGGTACAATGAGCAGTTCTTC. Protein product: CSVEFGAGGYNEQFF.

V usage is TRBV5-5 and J usage is TRBJ2-3, with D unresolved. CDR3 length: 14 residues. V was trimmed by 0 bases and J by 6 bases, leaving 11 bases between them. Germline lookup yields CDR1 SGHKS and CDR2 YYEKEE (reference sequence). DNA for the CDR3: TGTGCCAGCAGCTTGGAAGGGATCAAGGATACGCAGTATTTT. Its protein is CASSLEGIKDTQYF.

The chain couples TRBV23-1 to TRBJ2-7; TRBD2 aligns across 7 bases. TRBV23-1 is an open reading frame whose function is uncertain. V trimming: 4 bases; J trimming: 4 bases; junction bases outside the gene matches: 10. This CDR3 is 15 amino acids long. DNA for the CDR3: TGCGCCAGCAGTCCCAGCGGGACGACCTGGTACGAGCAGTACTTC. It translates to CASSPSGTTWYEQYF.

The J gene is TRBJ2-1, the V gene TRBV6-5; no clear D gene. Germline V gene lookup returns CDR1 MNHEY and CDR2 SVGAGI. Trimming removed 0 bases at V and 5 bases at J, with 5 bases between. The CDR3 has 13 residues. Here the CDR3 DNA reads TGTGCCAGCAGTTACTCGAAAAACAATGAGCAGTTCTTC. Amino acids: CASSYSKNNEQFF.

This chain's CDR3 is CASSPPGLASSSPEQFF. CDR3 bases: TGTGCCAGCAGTCCCCCTGGGTTGGCTAGTAGCTCCCCAGAGCAGTTCTTC. This chain uses TRBV27 with TRBJ2-1, with D uncertain. Per the germline V gene, CDR1 is MNHEY and CDR2 is SMNVEV (reference sequence). Trimming cost V 5 bases and J 10 bases, with 27 bases left between them. This CDR3 region has 17 residues.

In this sample, this clone turned up a few times. V is TRBV12-5 and J is TRBJ1-2; 7 bases match TRBD1. Per the germline V gene, CDR1 is LGHNT and CDR2 is FRNRAP. V shed 8 bases, J shed 9 bases, and the junction held 6 bases outside the gene matches. CDR3 length: 11 amino acids. The CDR3 is CASRQGKSYTF. CDR3 bases: TGTGCTAGTAGACAGGGCAAGAGCTACACCTTC.

The V and J genes are TRBV27 and TRBJ2-1, with D perhaps TRBD1 or TRBD2 (6 bases each). CDR1 and CDR2 (germline): MNHEY, SMNVEV (reference sequence). CDR3 size: 14 residues. Trimming took off 7 bases at V and 12 bases at J, with 22 bases between the two ends. The CDR3 sequence: CASTSLGGGIGQFF. The CDR3 DNA sequence: TGTGCCAGCACCTCTCTAGGAGGGGGTATTGGGCAGTTCTTC.

This chain joins TRBV15 and TRBJ2-5; no firm D call. The CDR3 sequence is 14 residues long. Germline V lookup: CDR1 LNHNV, CDR2 YYDKDF (reference sequence). V shed 3 bases and J shed 9 bases, with 17 bases lying between them. The CDR3 here is CATSSLRTPRPQYF. CDR3 nucleotide sequence: TGTGCCACCAGCAGCCTAAGGACGCCCAGGCCCCAGTACTTC.

The chain employs TRBV30 and TRBJ1-4, with no clear D. This CDR3 comprises 12 residues. V lost 7 bases and J 10 bases, leaving 16 bases between the germline ends. Germline V gene lookup returns CDR1 GTSNPN and CDR2 SVGIG (reference sequence). The CDR3 bases are TGTGCCTTGGGGAGTGGAGGGCTAAAACTGTTTTTT. This translates into CALGSGGLKLFF.

CDR3 protein: CASSASGETGTVYEQYF. The DNA for the CDR3 is TGTGCCAGCAGCGCCTCAGGGGAGACAGGGACAGTCTACGAGCAGTACTTC. The gene calls are TRBV9 and TRBJ2-7, with 7 bases that match TRBD1. CDR1 is SGDLS, CDR2 YYNGEE, per germline. The V gene end was trimmed by 3 bases and the J gene end by 3 bases; junction bases not matched to a gene: 15. CDR3 length equals 17 residues.

The sample holds one count of this clone. The chain joins TRBV2 to TRBJ2-3, with TRBD2 matching over 8 bases. Germline trimming cut 3 bases from V and 2 bases from J; bases unmatched to any gene: 7. This CDR3 is built from 16 residues. CDR1 and CDR2 from the germline V gene are SNHLY and FYNNEI. CDR3 protein: CASSDRSSGPTDTQYF. CDR3 nucleotides: TGTGCCAGCAGTGATAGGTCTAGCGGGCCCACAGATACGCAGTATTTT. The variable domain in full, completed from reference TRBV2 and TRBJ2-3, reads EPEVTQTPSHQVTQMGQEVILRCVPISNHLYFYWYRQILGQKVEFLVSFYNNEISEKSEIFDDQFSVERPDGSNFTLKIRSTKLEDSAMYFCASSDRSSGPTDTQYFGPGTRLTVL.

For this clone: The sample contains more than one DNA sequence encoding this CDR3. The J gene is TRBJ2-7, the V gene TRBV4-3; 9 positions agree with TRBD1. Germline lookup yields CDR1 LGHNA and CDR2 YSLEER. Trimming took 3 bases from V and 4 from J; bases not matched to a gene: 4. CDR3 length equals 14 residues. In DNA form, the CDR3 reads TGCGCCAGCAGCCAGGGACAGGGAGCGTACGAGCAGTACTTC. Protein product: CASSQGQGAYEQYF.

The chain recombines TRBV27 with TRBJ2-7; D perhaps matches TRBD1 (5 bases). The CDR3 runs to 14 residues. The V gene lost 5 bases and the J gene lost 2 bases, with 13 bases spanning the gap. CDR1 is MNHEY, CDR2 SMNVEV, per germline (reference sequence). This chain's CDR3 is CASSKIRVPYEQYF. The DNA for the CDR3 is TGTGCCAGCAGTAAGATCAGGGTCCCCTACGAGCAGTACTTC.